The clone carrying this TCR beta chain was recorded a few times. These data originate in a study of identical twins. TCRdb reprocessed the 5' RACE reads with MiXCR, giving one entry per CDR3 protein. Here the sample spans 400,000 to 550,000 distinct CDR3 sequences, roughly an eighth being singletons. V was cut by 4 bases and J by 0 bases, with 11 bases left in between. CDR3 size: 15 residues. A further study also used this sample, focusing on yellow fever vaccine responses in identical twins.

The chain has TRBV12-3 or TRBV12-4 and TRBJ2-3; D may match TRBD1 or TRBD2 (6 bases each). The sequence was collected from a woman between 18 and 30 years old in good health. Sequencing used CD4+ T cells sorted from blood. Here the CDR3 DNA reads TGTGCCAGCAGTTCCGAGGGGGGTAGCACAGATACGCAGTATTTT. Translated, it gives CASSSEGGSTDTQYF.